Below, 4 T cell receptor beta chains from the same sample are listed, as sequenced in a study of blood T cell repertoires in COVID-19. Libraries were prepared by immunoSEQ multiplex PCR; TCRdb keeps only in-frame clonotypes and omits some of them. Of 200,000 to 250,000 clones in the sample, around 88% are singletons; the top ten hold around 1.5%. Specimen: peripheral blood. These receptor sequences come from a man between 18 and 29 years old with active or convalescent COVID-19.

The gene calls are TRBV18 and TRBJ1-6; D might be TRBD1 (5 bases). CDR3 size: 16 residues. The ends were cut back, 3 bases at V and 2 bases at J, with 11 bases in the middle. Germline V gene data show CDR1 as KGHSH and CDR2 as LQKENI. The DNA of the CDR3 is TGTGCCAGCTCACCTGCTTCGACAGCCTATAATTCACCCCTCCACTTT. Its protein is CASSPASTAYNSPLHF.

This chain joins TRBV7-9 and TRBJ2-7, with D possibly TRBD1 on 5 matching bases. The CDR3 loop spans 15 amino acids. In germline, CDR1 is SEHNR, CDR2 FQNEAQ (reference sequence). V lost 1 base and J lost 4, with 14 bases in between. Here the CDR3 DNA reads TGTGCCAGCAGCTTAGTAGGGCAGGGCATGTACGAGCAGTACTTC. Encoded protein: CASSLVGQGMYEQYF.

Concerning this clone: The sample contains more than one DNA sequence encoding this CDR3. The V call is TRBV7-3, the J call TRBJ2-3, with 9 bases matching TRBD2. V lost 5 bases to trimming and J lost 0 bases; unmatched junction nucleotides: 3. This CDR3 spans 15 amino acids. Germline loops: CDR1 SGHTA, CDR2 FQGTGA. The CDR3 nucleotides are TGTGCCAGCAGCCGAGCGGGAGGTAGCACAGATACGCAGTATTTT. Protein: CASSRAGGSTDTQYF.

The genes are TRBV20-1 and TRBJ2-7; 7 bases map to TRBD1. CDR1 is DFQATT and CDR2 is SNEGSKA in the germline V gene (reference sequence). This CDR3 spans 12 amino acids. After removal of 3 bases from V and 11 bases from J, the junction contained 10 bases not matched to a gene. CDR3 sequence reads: CSASYRTGREYF. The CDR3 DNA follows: TGCAGTGCTAGTTACAGGACAGGCCGGGAGTACTTC.